This passage covers 15 T cell receptor beta chains from one sample sequenced in a study of blood T cell repertoires in COVID-19. The table came from immunoSEQ multiplex PCR; TCRdb's copy has only in-frame clones and leaves some out. The sample consists of about 110,000 clones, 69% of them appearing once. The sample consisted of peripheral blood. Receptors were obtained from a man older than 75 with acute or convalescent COVID-19.

The rearrangement links TRBV29-1 to TRBJ2-1; D may correspond to TRBD1 or TRBD2 (5 bases each). In germline, CDR1 is SQVTM, CDR2 ANQGSEA. The CDR3 length is 12 residues. The ends were cut back, 7 bases at V and 9 bases at J, with 16 bases in the middle. The CDR3, as DNA: TGCAGCGGTGAGGGTAGGGGTCTTGAGCAGTTCTTC. Its translation: CSGEGRGLEQFF.

This chain joins TRBV28 and TRBJ1-4, with D maybe TRBD1 (5 bases). Germline assignment: CDR1 MDHEN and CDR2 SYDVKM. CDR3 length: 13 amino acids. The germline V and J ends were trimmed by 7 bases and 6 bases, with 12 bases remaining between them. In DNA, the CDR3 is TGTGCCAGCACGGAGGGGACTGATGAAAAACTGTTTTTT. Protein: CASTEGTDEKLFF.

This clone was found once. V usage is TRBV28 and J usage is TRBJ2-7, with D perhaps matching TRBD1 (5 bases). Trimming pared 7 bases from V and 3 bases from J, leaving 10 bases between. From germline, CDR1 is MDHEN and CDR2 SYDVKM. This CDR3 comprises 12 residues. The CDR3 protein is CASTLRGYEQYF. CDR3 sequence (DNA): TGTGCCAGCACCCTAAGGGGCTACGAGCAGTACTTC.

This chain links TRBV7-2 with TRBJ2-4, with D perhaps TRBD2 (5 bases). V dropped 3 bases and J dropped 0 bases, with 12 bases sitting between them. The germline V gene encodes CDR1 SGHTA and CDR2 FQGNSA. This CDR3 spans 16 amino acids. CDR3 amino acids: CASSLSSGIAKNIQYF. The CDR3 bases are TGTGCCAGCAGCTTGTCGAGCGGTATAGCCAAAAACATTCAGTACTTC.

Here the CDR3 reads CASSGSGVVRSYNSPLHF. The CDR3 DNA is TGTGCCAGCAGCGGATCAGGGGTCGTGAGGTCCTATAATTCACCCCTCCACTTT. This chain links TRBV3-1 (or the pseudogene TRBV3-2) with TRBJ1-6; the D gene is possibly TRBD1 (6 bases). V was pared by 5 bases and J by 1 base, with 18 bases between. The germline V gene encodes CDR1 LGHDT and CDR2 YNNKEL (reference sequence). The CDR3 runs 18 residues.

The V and J genes are TRBV5-1 and TRBJ2-7; unclear D gene. The germline gives CDR1 SGHRS, CDR2 YFSETQ. This CDR3 spans 11 amino acids. V was trimmed by 5 bases and J by 1 base, leaving 4 bases between them. The CDR3 region has the DNA TGCGCCAGCAGGCGTTCCTACGAGCAGTACTTC. Its translation: CASRRSYEQYF.

Of note for this clone: Other DNA sequences within the sample encode an identical CDR3. The CDR3 bases are TGCAGCGTTGAAGGCCGGGGCTACGAGCAGTACTTC. It translates to CSVEGRGYEQYF. The V call is TRBV29-1, the J call TRBJ2-7, with a tentative D call TRBD2 (5 bases). The length of the CDR3 is 12 residues. In germline, CDR1 is SQVTM, CDR2 ANQGSEA. Trimming left V 1 base short and J 3 bases short, with 7 bases between.

CDR3 coding DNA: TGTGCCAGCAGCCTGGGGGTGCGGGATGAGACCCAGTACTTC. It specifies CASSLGVRDETQYF. J is TRBJ2-5 and V is TRBV6-5; possibly TRBD2 for D (6 bases). Trimming took 6 bases from V and 5 from J, leaving 16 bases between them. The CDR3 contains 14 residues. The germline CDR1 and CDR2 sequences are MNHEY and SVGAGI.

As DNA, the CDR3 is TGTGCCATCAGTGGGTTGGATATGAGGCGGGAGACCCAGTACTTC. This gives the protein CAISGLDMRRETQYF. This chain connects TRBV10-3 to TRBJ2-5; D unclear. V was cut by 4 bases and J by 5 bases, with 17 bases left in between. Germline V CDR1 and CDR2: ENHRY, SYGVKD. CDR3 length: 15 residues.

This clone occurred a few times. This chain joins TRBV5-8 and TRBJ2-3, with 7 bases lining up with TRBD2. Germline V lookup: CDR1 SGHTS, CDR2 YDEGEE. J lost 2 bases, V lost 1 base, and 1 base had no gene match. CDR3 length: 14 residues. The CDR3 protein is CASSLLAVTDTQYF. For the CDR3, the DNA is TGTGCCAGCAGCTTGCTAGCGGTCACAGATACGCAGTATTTT. Looking up the rest from reference TRBV5-8 and TRBJ2-3 gives the full variable domain: EAGVTQSPTHLIKTRGQQATLRCSPISGHTSVYWYQQALGLGLQFLLWYDEGEERNRGNFPPRFSGRQFPNYSSELNVNALELEDSALYLCASSLLAVTDTQYFGPGTRLTVL.

The chain uses TRBV9 and TRBJ2-3; 9 bases are a match to TRBD2. The germline V gene encodes CDR1 SGDLS and CDR2 YYNGEE. The CDR3 covers 13 residues. V was clipped by 3 bases and J by 10 bases; unmatched bases: 6. The DNA of the CDR3 is TGTGCCAGCAGCGAGAGAGCGGGAGGCCCGCAGTATTTT. It specifies CASSERAGGPQYF.

This clone was observed a handful of times. The chain couples TRBV2 to TRBJ2-7; 7 bases line up with TRBD2. The CDR3 is 13 residues long. V trimming: 7 bases; J trimming: 6 bases; junction bases outside the gene matches: 9. Germline-derived CDR1 and CDR2 are SNHLY and FYNNEI. The CDR3 coding sequence is TGTGCCAGCAACACTGGGACTACTGGCGAGCAGTACTTC. The encoded protein is CASNTGTTGEQYF.

In this sample, this clone turned up a few times. This chain links TRBV28 with TRBJ1-2; D not certain. The germline gives CDR1 MDHEN, CDR2 SYDVKM. The CDR3 consists of 11 residues. Trimming took 2 bases from V and 8 from J, leaving 6 bases between them. The CDR3 DNA reads as TGTGCCAGCAGTTTAGATAGCGGCTACACCTTC. It yields the protein CASSLDSGYTF.

This chain joins TRBV19 and TRBJ1-3; no reliable D call. Trimming left V 7 bases short and J 3 bases short, with 10 bases between. Germline assignment: CDR1 LNHDA and CDR2 SQIVND (reference sequence). The CDR3 loop spans 13 amino acids. CDR3 nucleotide sequence: TGTGCCAGTACAGTGTTACGTGGAAACACCATATATTTT. Its protein product is CASTVLRGNTIYF. The whole variable domain, remainder taken from reference TRBV19 and TRBJ1-3, is DGGITQSPKYLFRKEGQNVTLSCEQNLNHDAMYWYRQDPGQGLRLIYYSQIVNDFQKGDIAEGYSVSREKKESFPLTVTSAQKNPTAFYLCASTVLRGNTIYFGEGSWLTVV.

In this sample, this clone turned up once. This sequence joins TRBV11-3 and TRBJ2-3; D is ambiguous. The V gene lost 2 bases and the J gene lost 4 bases, with 7 bases spanning the gap. The V gene's germline CDR1 is SGHNT and CDR2 YENEEA. The CDR3 loop spans 13 amino acids. CDR3 DNA sequence: TGTGCCAGCAGCTTAAACAGTGCAGATACGCAGTATTTT. This encodes CASSLNSADTQYF. The entire variable domain, with the rest obtained from reference TRBV11-3 and TRBJ2-3, is as follows: EAGVVQSPRYKIIEKKQPVAFWCNPISGHNTLYWYLQNLGQGPELLIRYENEEAVDDSQLPKDRFSAERLKGVDSTLKIQPAELGDSAVYLCASSLNSADTQYFGPGTRLTVL.